Sequencing of this TCR beta chain was carried out in a study of identical twins. Findings of the study overall: Because invariant MAIT and iNKT cells could be present, zero-insertion analyses could be partly confounded. Cord blood beta clonotypes that were abundant carried fewer insertions, and memory repertoires showed no such trend.

This clonotype came up a few times. What it binds is unknown. The germline V gene has CDR1 SGHRS and CDR2 YFSETQ. V was shortened by 2 bases and J by 5 bases, with 13 bases between the two germline ends. This CDR3 region has 14 residues. TCRdb re-analysed the 5' RACE reads in MiXCR, keeping a single row per CDR3 protein. The sample lists about 490,000 distinct CDR3 sequences, nearly 15% occurring once. These data were likewise used in another study, on yellow fever vaccine responses in identical twins.

Material for sequencing was CD4+ T cells sorted from blood. The sequence was obtained from a woman aged 18-35 years in good health. V usage is TRBV5-1 and J usage is TRBJ2-5, with a possible D match to TRBD2 (6 bases). CDR3 protein: CASSFWTEGETQYF. DNA of the CDR3: TGCGCCAGCAGCTTCTGGACGGAGGGGGAGACCCAGTACTTC.